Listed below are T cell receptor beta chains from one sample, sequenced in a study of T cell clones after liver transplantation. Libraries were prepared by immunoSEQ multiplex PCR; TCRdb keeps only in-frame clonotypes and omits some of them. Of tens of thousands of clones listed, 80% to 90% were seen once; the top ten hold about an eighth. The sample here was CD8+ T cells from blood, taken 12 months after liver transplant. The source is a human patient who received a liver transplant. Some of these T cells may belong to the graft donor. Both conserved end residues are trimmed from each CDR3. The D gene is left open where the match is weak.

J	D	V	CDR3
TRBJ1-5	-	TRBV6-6	ATGLYSNQPQH
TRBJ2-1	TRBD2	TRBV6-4	ASSPTGTSGYNEQF
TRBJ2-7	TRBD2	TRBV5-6	ASSLSFGLAGPNEQY
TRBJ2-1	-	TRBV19	ASSIQGNNEQF
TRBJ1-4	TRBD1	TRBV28	ASSWGRTGGNEKLF
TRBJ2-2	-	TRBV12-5	ASGLGTGELF
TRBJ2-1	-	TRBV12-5	ASGFSGTLQYNEQF
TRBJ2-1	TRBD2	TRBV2	ASSELGLAANEQF
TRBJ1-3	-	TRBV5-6	ASSLEQGTGNTIY
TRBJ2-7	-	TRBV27	ASSLASPYEQY
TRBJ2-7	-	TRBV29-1	SAVGSSYEQY
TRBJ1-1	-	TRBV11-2	ASSLFSRNRTEAF
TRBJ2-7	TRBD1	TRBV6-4	ASSVGTGTYEQY
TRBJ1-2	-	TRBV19	ASTLGQYGYT
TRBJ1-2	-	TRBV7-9	ASSPNWDLIDYGYT
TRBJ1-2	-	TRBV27	ASKSPRDLNYGYT
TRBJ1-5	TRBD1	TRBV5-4	ASSSDRGNQPQH
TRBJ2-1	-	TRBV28	ASSSRDSPGSEQF
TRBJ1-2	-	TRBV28	ASSLLWGADGYT
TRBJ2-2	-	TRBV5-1	ASRTASNTGELF